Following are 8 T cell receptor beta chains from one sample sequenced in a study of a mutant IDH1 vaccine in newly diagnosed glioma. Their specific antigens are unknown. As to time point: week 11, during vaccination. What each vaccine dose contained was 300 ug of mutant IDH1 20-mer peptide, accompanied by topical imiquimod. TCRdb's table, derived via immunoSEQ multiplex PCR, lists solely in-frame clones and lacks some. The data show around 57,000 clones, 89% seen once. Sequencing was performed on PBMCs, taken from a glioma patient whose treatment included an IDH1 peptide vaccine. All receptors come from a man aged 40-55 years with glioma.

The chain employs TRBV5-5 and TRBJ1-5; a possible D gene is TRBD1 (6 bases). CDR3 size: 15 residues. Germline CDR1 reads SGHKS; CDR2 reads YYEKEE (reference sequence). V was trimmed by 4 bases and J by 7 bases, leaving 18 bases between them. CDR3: CASSPGADGRQPQHF. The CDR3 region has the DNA TGTGCCAGCAGCCCGGGGGCCGACGGACGACAGCCCCAGCATTTT.

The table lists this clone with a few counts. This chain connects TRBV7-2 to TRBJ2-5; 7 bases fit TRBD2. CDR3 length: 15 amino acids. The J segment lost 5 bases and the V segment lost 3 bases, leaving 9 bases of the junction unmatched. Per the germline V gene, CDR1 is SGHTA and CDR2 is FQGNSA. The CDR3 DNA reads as TGTGCCAGCAGCTTCCCGACGGCGGGAGTGGAGACCCAGTACTTC. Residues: CASSFPTAGVETQYF.

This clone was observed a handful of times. The chain's CDR3 is CASSGDRATEAFF. The CDR3 coding sequence is TGCGCCAGCAGCGGCGACAGGGCCACTGAAGCTTTCTTT. This chain links TRBV5-1 with TRBJ1-1, with 7 bases lining up with TRBD1. Germline V CDR1 and CDR2: SGHRS, YFSETQ. The CDR3 spans 13 residues. Unmatched junction bases numbered 4, after V lost 4 bases and J lost 4 bases.

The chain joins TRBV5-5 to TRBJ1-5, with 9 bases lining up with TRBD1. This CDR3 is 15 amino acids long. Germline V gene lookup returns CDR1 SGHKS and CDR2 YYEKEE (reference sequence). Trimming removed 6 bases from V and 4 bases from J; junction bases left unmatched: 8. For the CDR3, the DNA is TGTGCCAGCAACCTGGACAGGGGACTTAATCAGCCCCAGCATTTT. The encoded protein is CASNLDRGLNQPQHF.

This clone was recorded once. CDR3 sequence: CASSARGTDTGELFF. The CDR3 DNA sequence: TGCGCCAGCAGCGCCAGGGGTACGGACACCGGGGAGCTGTTTTTT. The chain uses TRBV5-1 and TRBJ2-2; D perhaps matches TRBD1 (6 bases). Trimming removed 4 bases at V and 3 bases at J, with 13 bases between. The CDR3 runs 15 residues. From germline, CDR1 is SGHRS and CDR2 YFSETQ.

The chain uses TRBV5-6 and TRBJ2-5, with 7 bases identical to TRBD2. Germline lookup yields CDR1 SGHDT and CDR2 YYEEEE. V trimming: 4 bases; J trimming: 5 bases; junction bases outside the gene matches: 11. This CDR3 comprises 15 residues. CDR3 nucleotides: TGTGCCAGCAGCCCCGTTGGGCGGGAGCAGGAGACCCAGTACTTC. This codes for CASSPVGREQETQYF.

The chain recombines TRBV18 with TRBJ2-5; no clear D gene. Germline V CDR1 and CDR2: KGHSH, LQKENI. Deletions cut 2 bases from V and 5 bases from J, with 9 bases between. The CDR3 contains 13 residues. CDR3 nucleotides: TGTGCCAGCTCACCAATAACGGGTGAGACCCAGTACTTC. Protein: CASSPITGETQYF.

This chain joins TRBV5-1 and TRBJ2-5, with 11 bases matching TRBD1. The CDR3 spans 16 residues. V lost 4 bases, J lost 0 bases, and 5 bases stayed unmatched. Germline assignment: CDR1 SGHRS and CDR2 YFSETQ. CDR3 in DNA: TGCGCCAGCAGCCCGGGGACAGGGGGATACCAAGAGACCCAGTACTTC. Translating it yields CASSPGTGGYQETQYF.